A selection of T cell receptor beta chains follows, all from one sample in a study of Graves' ophthalmopathy and Graves' hyperthyroidism. TCRdb reanalysed the multiplex PCR reads using MiXCR and keeps one entry per CDR3 protein. This sample has roughly 50,000 distinct CDR3 sequences; more than 40% occur once, and the top ten carry 4.5% to 5%. The sequenced material came from peripheral blood. These receptors originate from an adult woman with Graves' ophthalmopathy. The CDR3 runs from the conserved cysteine through the conserved F or W. D genes are given only for firm matches. Rows may omit the clone size; those that give it use once, few, many or a size class.

. . TRBJ1-5 TRBV29-1 CSVEKGRTAQGNQPQHF TGCAGCGTTGAAAAAGGGCGGACGGCCCAGGGAAATCAGCCCCAGCATTTT
once . TRBJ1-2 TRBV12-3/TRBV12-4 CASSAILGRDVNYGYTF TGTGCCAGCAGCGCGATCCTCGGCAGGGACGTAAACTATGGCTACACCTTC
many TRBD1 TRBJ2-3 TRBV29-1 CSVVGRGLTDTQYF TGCAGCGTTGTAGGCAGGGGGCTCACAGATACGCAGTATTTT
many TRBD1 TRBJ2-1 TRBV24-1 CATSGSSPGQGYNEQFF TGTGCCACCAGTGGTTCTTCCCCGGGACAGGGGTACAATGAGCAGTTCTTC
. TRBD2 TRBJ2-7 TRBV29-1 CSQDSGSSYEQYF TGCAGCCAAGATAGCGGGAGCTCCTACGAGCAGTACTTC
many TRBD1 TRBJ1-3 TRBV5-8 CASSLGQGGGNTIYF TGTGCCAGCAGCTTAGGACAGGGAGGCGGAAACACCATATATTTT
few . TRBJ2-7 TRBV19 CASASSKQGRAYEQYF TGTGCCAGCGCCAGCTCGAAACAGGGGAGGGCCTACGAGCAGTACTTC
. TRBD1 TRBJ2-1 TRBV20-1 CSASRQGANTGEQFF TGCAGTGCTAGCCGGCAGGGGGCGAACACCGGGGAGCAGTTCTTC
many TRBD2 TRBJ2-1 TRBV12-3/TRBV12-4 CASSLRGSGRLNEQFF TGTGCCAGCAGTTTACGTGGTAGCGGGAGGCTCAATGAGCAGTTCTTC
. . TRBJ1-2 TRBV19 CASSHRGQNYGYTF TGTGCCAGTAGTCATAGGGGACAAAACTATGGCTACACCTTC
. TRBD1 TRBJ2-7 TRBV5-1 CASSSGTGGDEQYF TGCGCCAGCAGCTCCGGGACAGGGGGCGACGAGCAGTACTTC
many TRBD1 TRBJ1-5 TRBV12-3/TRBV12-4 CASSRGTVNQPQHF TGTGCCAGCAGCAGGGGGACAGTCAATCAGCCCCAGCATTTT
. . TRBJ2-5 TRBV18 CASSPRFQETQYF TGTGCCAGCTCACCACGTTTCCAAGAGACCCAGTACTTC
. . TRBJ1-2 TRBV6-1 CASSEQAGSGNTF TGTGCCAGCAGTGAACAAGCAGGCTCTGGAAACACCTTC
many . TRBJ2-1 TRBV20-1 CSARETGTPEQFF TGCAGTGCTAGGGAAACGGGGACTCCTGAGCAGTTCTTC
. . TRBJ1-5 TRBV10-1 CASRQGHQPQHF TGCGCCAGCAGACAGGGCCATCAGCCCCAGCATTTT
many . TRBJ1-5 TRBV6-2/TRBV6-3 CASSYFRDSNQPQHF TGTGCCAGCAGTTACTTCCGGGATAGCAATCAGCCCCAGCATTTT
. . TRBJ2-7 TRBV2 CASRGTSGTYEQYF TGTGCCAGCAGGGGGACCAGCGGAACCTACGAGCAGTACTTC
many TRBD2 TRBJ2-2 TRBV6-5 CASGGGRYTGELFF TGTGCCAGCGGGGGCGGGAGGTACACCGGGGAGCTGTTTTTT
. . TRBJ1-1 TRBV20-1 CSARWTEAFF TGCAGTGCTAGATGGACTGAAGCTTTCTTT
many . TRBJ2-7 TRBV5-1 CASSLPTPGEQYF TGCGCCAGCAGCCTTCCGACGCCGGGGGAGCAGTACTTC
many TRBD2 TRBJ2-1 TRBV6-5 CASSWTSPDYNEQFF TGTGCCAGCAGTTGGACTAGCCCTGACTACAATGAGCAGTTCTTC
many TRBD1 TRBJ1-2 TRBV28 CASSLPRDRPSTF TGTGCCAGCAGTCTCCCCAGGGACAGGCCGTCCACCTTC
once . TRBJ2-2 TRBV6-4 CASSDSTGAGELFF TGTGCCAGCAGTGACTCGACGGGCGCCGGGGAGCTGTTTTTT
. . TRBJ1-1 TRBV12-3/TRBV12-4 CASRDSSSTEAFF TGTGCCAGCAGGGACAGTTCAAGCACTGAAGCTTTCTTT
many . TRBJ2-7 TRBV4-3 CASSQVLGRSEQYF TGCGCCAGCAGCCAAGTATTAGGGCGGAGCGAGCAGTACTTC
few . TRBJ2-7 TRBV27 CASSGTGFVYEQYF TGTGCCAGCAGCGGGACGGGATTCGTATACGAGCAGTACTTC
many . TRBJ2-5 TRBV28 CASSPQQGVETQYF TGTGCCAGCAGTCCCCAACAGGGTGTGGAGACCCAGTACTTC
many . TRBJ2-7 TRBV14 CASSPGLPLEQYF TGTGCCAGCAGCCCGGGACTCCCCTTAGAGCAGTACTTC
. TRBD2 TRBJ2-3 TRBV15 CATSRGATSTHEQYF TGTGCCACCAGCAGAGGTGCGACTAGCACCCATGAGCAGTATTTT
medium-sized TRBD1 TRBJ2-5 TRBV29-1 CSVGDRVQETQYF TGCAGCGTTGGGGACAGGGTCCAAGAGACCCAGTACTTC
many TRBD2 TRBJ2-7 TRBV10-3 CAISESAGGGSYEQYF TGTGCCATCAGTGAGTCGGCGGGAGGAGGTTCCTACGAGCAGTACTTC
. . TRBJ2-7 TRBV9 CASSASPGQSPGSGYF TGTGCCAGCAGCGCTTCACCGGGGCAATCTCCTGGTAGTGGGTACTTC
. TRBD1 TRBJ2-2 TRBV24-1 CATSDLDRVGELFF TGTGCCACCAGTGATTTGGACAGGGTCGGGGAGCTGTTTTTT
. . TRBJ1-5 TRBV19 CASSNWQSSSNQPQHF TGTGCCAGTAGTAATTGGCAGTCCTCTAGCAATCAGCCCCAGCATTTT
many TRBD2 TRBJ2-7 TRBV5-8 CASQAGGPFYEQYF TGTGCCAGTCAAGCGGGAGGGCCTTTCTACGAGCAGTACTTC
few TRBD1 TRBJ2-7 TRBV30 CAWSVQTGQGARQYF TGTGCCTGGAGTGTACAGACGGGACAGGGGGCCCGCCAGTACTTC
many . TRBJ2-3 TRBV19 CASSMTGWGTDTQYF TGTGCCAGTAGTATGACGGGGTGGGGCACAGATACGCAGTATTTT
. TRBD2 TRBJ2-7 TRBV30 CTWTGGGRSSYEQYF TGTACCTGGACCGGGGGGGGCAGGTCCTCCTACGAGCAGTACTTC
. . TRBJ1-2 TRBV4-1 CASSQDSGGYTF TGCGCCAGCAGCCAAGATAGCGGGGGATACACCTTC
. TRBD2 TRBJ2-1 TRBV4-3 CASSRSSDLAGLVNEQLF TGCGCCAGCAGCCGATCATCGGACCTAGCGGGATTGGTCAATGAGCAGCTCTTC
many . TRBJ1-1 TRBV12-3/TRBV12-4 CASSFGGAEAFF TGTGCCAGCAGTTTTGGAGGCGCTGAAGCTTTCTTT
many TRBD1 TRBJ1-5 TRBV13 CASSSRTGGLNQPQHF TGTGCCAGCAGCTCCCGGACAGGGGGCCTCAATCAGCCCCAGCATTTT
. . TRBJ2-7 TRBV25-1 CASSARQLVLYEQYF TGTGCCAGCAGTGCTAGACAGTTAGTCCTCTACGAGCAGTACTTC
many TRBD1 TRBJ2-6 TRBV9 CASSEGQSANVLTF TGTGCCAGCAGCGAGGGACAGTCGGCCAACGTCCTGACTTTC
. TRBD2 TRBJ2-6 TRBV7-3 CASSLGLGGRAHVLTF TGTGCCAGCAGCTTAGGGTTAGGCGGGAGGGCCCACGTCCTGACTTTC
many . TRBJ2-6 TRBV5-6 CASSLVGLGGPGANVLTF TGTGCCAGCAGCTTGGTCGGCTTGGGGGGGCCTGGGGCCAACGTCCTGACTTTC
many TRBD2 TRBJ2-1 TRBV20-1 CSAPTSGRIGEQFF TGCAGTGCCCCGACTAGCGGGAGGATCGGTGAGCAGTTCTTC
many . TRBJ2-7 TRBV27 CASSFGGGPPYEQYF TGTGCCAGCAGTTTTGGAGGAGGGCCTCCCTACGAGCAGTACTTC
. . TRBJ1-4 TRBV27 CASSTTVPGNERLFF TGTGCCAGCAGTACGACGGTGCCTGGGAATGAAAGACTGTTTTTT
many . TRBJ2-3 TRBV7-2 CASSFRRTDTQYF TGTGCCAGCAGCTTCCGTCGGACAGATACGCAGTATTTT
. . TRBJ1-5 TRBV19 CARSSNIGGNQPLHF TGTGCCAGGAGTTCTAACATAGGTGGGAACCAGCCCCTGCATTTT
many TRBD2 TRBJ2-2 TRBV20-1 CSARRGLAGADGELFF TGCAGTGCTAGGAGGGGACTAGCGGGAGCGGATGGGGAGCTGTTTTTT
. TRBD1 TRBJ2-2 TRBV5-1 CASSLRQGGTGELFF TGCGCCAGCAGCCTCCGACAGGGTGGCACCGGGGAGCTGTTTTTT
few . TRBJ1-2 TRBV20-1 CSARGKRVVGYGYTF TGCAGTGCTAGAGGGAAGAGGGTTGTTGGCTATGGCTACACCTTC
. . TRBJ1-5 TRBV19 CASSAVYRSNQPQHF TGTGCCAGTTCCGCTGTGTACAGAAGCAATCAGCCCCAGCATTTT
. TRBD2 TRBJ2-7 TRBV7-8 CASSWTSGRGYEQYF TGCGCCAGCAGCTGGACTAGCGGGAGAGGGTACGAGCAGTACTTC
many . TRBJ1-5 TRBV12-3/TRBV12-4 CASQPKGGRIQPQHF TGTGCCAGCCAACCAAAGGGGGGGCGGATTCAGCCCCAGCATTTT
. TRBD2 TRBJ2-1 TRBV29-1 CSSLAAGGDNEQFF TGCAGCAGCTTAGCGGCGGGGGGGGACAATGAGCAGTTCTTC